What follows describes a single T cell receptor beta chain. The data were taken from a study of blood T cell repertoires in COVID-19. Study context: Italy, Spain and the United States were the sources of the convalescent and acute COVID-19 samples. PBMCs, B-cell-depleted T cells, or T cells provided the cDNA or gDNA that made up the material.

Source study methods: Estimated nucleated cell counts came from reference gene primer amplification. The method was immunoSEQ multiplex PCR; TCRdb's version includes in-frame clones alone and lacks a portion of them. V and J calls and clone size follow that table, whereas D and trimming were derived from the DNA. Of over 200,000 clones in the sample, about 87% were seen once. V shed 6 bases and J shed 6 bases, with 12 bases lying between them. Germline CDR1 is MNHNY and CDR2 is SVGAGI (reference sequence). The length of the CDR3 is 12 residues. The rearrangement uses TRBV6-6 and TRBJ2-7; D is undetermined. This TCR came from a man aged 55 to 69 who had recovered from COVID-19. The sample taken for sequencing was peripheral blood. The CDR3, as DNA: TGTGCCAGCAGAGTGGCTCTAGGCGAGCAGTACTTC. This gives the protein CASRVALGEQYF.